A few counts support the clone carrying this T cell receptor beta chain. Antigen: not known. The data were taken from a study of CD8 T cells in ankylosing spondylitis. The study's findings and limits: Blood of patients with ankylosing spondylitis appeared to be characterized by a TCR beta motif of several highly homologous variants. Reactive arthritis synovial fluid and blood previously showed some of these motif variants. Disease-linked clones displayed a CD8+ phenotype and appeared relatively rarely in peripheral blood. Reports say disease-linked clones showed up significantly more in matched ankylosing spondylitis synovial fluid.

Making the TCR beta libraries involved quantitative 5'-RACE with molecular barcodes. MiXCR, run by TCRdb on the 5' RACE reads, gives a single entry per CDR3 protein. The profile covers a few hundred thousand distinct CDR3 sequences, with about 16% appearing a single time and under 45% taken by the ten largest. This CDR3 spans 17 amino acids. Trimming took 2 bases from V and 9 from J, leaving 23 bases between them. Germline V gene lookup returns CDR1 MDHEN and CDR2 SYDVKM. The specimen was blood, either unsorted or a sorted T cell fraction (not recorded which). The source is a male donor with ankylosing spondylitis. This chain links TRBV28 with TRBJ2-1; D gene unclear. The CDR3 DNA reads TGTGCCAGCAGTTTAGGGTTCCCGGAACCCACCGATAGTGAGCAGTTCTTC. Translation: CASSLGFPEPTDSEQFF.